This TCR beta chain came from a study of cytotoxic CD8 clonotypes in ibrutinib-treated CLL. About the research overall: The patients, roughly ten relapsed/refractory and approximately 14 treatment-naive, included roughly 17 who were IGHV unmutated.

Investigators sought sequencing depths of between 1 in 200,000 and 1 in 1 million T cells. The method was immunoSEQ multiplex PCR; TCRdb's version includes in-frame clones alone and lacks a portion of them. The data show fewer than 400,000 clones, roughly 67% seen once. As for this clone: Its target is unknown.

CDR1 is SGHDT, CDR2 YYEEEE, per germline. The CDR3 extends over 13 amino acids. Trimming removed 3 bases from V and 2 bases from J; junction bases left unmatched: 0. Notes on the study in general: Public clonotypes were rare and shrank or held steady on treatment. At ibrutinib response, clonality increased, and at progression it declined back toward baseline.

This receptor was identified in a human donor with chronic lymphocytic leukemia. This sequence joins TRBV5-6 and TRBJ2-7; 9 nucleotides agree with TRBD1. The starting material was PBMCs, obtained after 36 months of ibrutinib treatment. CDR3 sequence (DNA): TGTGCCAGCAGCTGGGACAGGGCCTACGAGCAGTACTTC. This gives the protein CASSWDRAYEQYF.